Given below is one TCR beta chain in context. What it recognizes is unknown. These data originate in a study of T-cell memory formation after mild COVID-19. The 5'RACE method, run with constant-segment primers, produced TCR alpha and TCR beta cDNA libraries (carrying sample barcodes and UMIs). TCRdb reprocessed the 5' RACE reads with MiXCR, giving one entry per CDR3 protein. The sample has tens of thousands of distinct CDR3 sequences; roughly 17% are singletons. V lost 2 bases and J 4 bases, leaving 5 bases between the germline ends. CDR3 size: 12 residues. Regarding the study as a whole: Confirmation was lacking for SARS-CoV-2 specificity of second-wave clones that peaked on day 37. Some clones that responded turned up in pre-infection memory, which suggests that cross-reactive memory joined in. Clones which contracted sat mainly in CM and EM if CD4+, and in EMRA if CD8+.

The sequenced sample consisted of PBMCs or a T cell subset sorted from them (not recorded which). This chain connects TRBV12-3 or TRBV12-4 to TRBJ1-1; no clear D. This TCR was recovered from an adult woman who had mild COVID-19 (a few samples of this study predate the infection). Cell type and time point are not known. For the CDR3, the DNA is TGTGCCAGCAGTTTACCGACCACTGAAGCTTTCTTT. Amino acid sequence: CASSLPTTEAFF.